This T cell receptor (beta chain) was captured in a study of early stage breast cancer tumors. Overall study: ER+/PR+/HER2- status applied to about 80% of the 16 invasive breast tumors.

V was pared by 8 bases and J by 3 bases, with 8 bases between. The CDR3 is made up of 11 amino acids. Germline assignment: CDR1 SGHAT and CDR2 FQNNGV. Measured with immunoSEQ multiplex PCR; TCRdb has only the in-frame clones, and not every one. The sample comprises 9,500 to 10,000 clones, under 80% of which are singletons, and about 9% rests with the top ten. The chain employs TRBV11-2 and TRBJ2-7; no definite D call. The TCR originated in a person between 35 and 49 years old with breast cancer. Sequencing used normal breast tissue next to the tumor. The CDR3 DNA reads TGTGCCAGCGGAACCCTCTACGAGCAGTACTTC. Residues: CASGTLYEQYF.